The T cell receptor (beta chain) under discussion was sequenced for a study of shared clonotypes between healthy human individuals. Study summary: Sampling drew on donors who were two women and a few men aged 18 to 49.

Trimming removed 6 bases from V and 0 bases from J, with 11 bases in between. Germline CDR1 is MNHEY and CDR2 is SMNVEV (reference sequence). This CDR3 is built from 15 residues. When replicate PCRs were run on sorted subsets, they used about 220 ng DNA, approximately 27,000 T cell genomes. The data were produced by immunoSEQ multiplex PCR, yet TCRdb's version contains in-frame clones alone and is incomplete. The data hold about 2.4 million clones, with 90% to 95% observed a single time. CD4+ cells were split into CD45RA+ naive and CD45RA-negative memory subsets. Sequenced input: naive CD4+ T cells sorted from blood. Described subset: CD45RA+ positively selected. This receptor was obtained from a man aged 18 to 29 in good health. This chain links TRBV27 with TRBJ2-2; perhaps TRBD2 as D (7 bases). The CDR3 region is CASRKGGTNTGELFF. The CDR3 DNA is TGTGCCAGCAGGAAGGGGGGGACGAACACCGGGGAGCTGTTTTTT.